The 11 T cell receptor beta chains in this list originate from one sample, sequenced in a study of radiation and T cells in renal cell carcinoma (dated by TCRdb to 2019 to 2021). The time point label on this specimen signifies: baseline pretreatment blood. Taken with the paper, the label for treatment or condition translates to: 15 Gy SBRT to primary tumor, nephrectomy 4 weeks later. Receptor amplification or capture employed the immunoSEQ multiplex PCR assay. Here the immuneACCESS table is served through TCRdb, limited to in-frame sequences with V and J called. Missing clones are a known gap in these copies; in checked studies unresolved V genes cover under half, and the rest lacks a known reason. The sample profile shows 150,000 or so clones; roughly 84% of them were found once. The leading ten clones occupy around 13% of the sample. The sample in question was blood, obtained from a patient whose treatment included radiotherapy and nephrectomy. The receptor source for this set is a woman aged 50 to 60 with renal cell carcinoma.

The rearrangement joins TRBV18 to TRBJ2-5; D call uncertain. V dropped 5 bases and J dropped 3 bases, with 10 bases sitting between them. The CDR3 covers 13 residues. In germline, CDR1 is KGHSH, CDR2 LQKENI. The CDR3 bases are TGTGCCAGCTCAAGGTCCAGCAAAGAGACCCAGTACTTC. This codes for CASSRSSKETQYF.

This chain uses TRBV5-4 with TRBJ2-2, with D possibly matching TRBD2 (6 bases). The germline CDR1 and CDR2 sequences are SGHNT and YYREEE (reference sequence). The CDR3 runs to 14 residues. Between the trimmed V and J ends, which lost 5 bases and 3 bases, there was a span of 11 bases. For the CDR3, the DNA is TGTGCCAGCAGTTCTGGGGGGTACACCGGGGAGCTGTTTTTT. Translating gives CASSSGGYTGELFF.

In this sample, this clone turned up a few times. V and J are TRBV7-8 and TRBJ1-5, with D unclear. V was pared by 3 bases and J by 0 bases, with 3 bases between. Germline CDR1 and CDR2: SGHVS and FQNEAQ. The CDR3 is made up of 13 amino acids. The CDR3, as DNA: TGTGCCAGCAGCTTTCATAGCAATCAGCCCCAGCATTTT. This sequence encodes CASSFHSNQPQHF.

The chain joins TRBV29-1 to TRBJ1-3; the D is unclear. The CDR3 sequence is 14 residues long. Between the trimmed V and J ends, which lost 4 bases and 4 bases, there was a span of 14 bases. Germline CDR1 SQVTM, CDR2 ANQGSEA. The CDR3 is CSVAVSQAGNTIYF. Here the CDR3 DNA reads TGCAGCGTTGCGGTGAGCCAGGCGGGAAACACCATATATTTT.

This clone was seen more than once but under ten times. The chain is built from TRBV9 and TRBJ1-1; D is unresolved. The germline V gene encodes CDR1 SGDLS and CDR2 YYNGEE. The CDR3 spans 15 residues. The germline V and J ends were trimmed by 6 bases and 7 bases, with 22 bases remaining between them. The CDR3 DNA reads TGTGCCAGCACCGCCTTCTCCCAGGTTCGGGGTGAAGCTTTCTTT. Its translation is CASTAFSQVRGEAFF. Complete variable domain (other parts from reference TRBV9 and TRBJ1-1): DSGVTQTPKHLITATGQRVTLRCSPRSGDLSVYWYQQSLDQGLQFLIQYYNGEERAKGNILERFSAQQFPDLHSELNLSSLELGDSALYFCASTAFSQVRGEAFFGQGTRLTVV.

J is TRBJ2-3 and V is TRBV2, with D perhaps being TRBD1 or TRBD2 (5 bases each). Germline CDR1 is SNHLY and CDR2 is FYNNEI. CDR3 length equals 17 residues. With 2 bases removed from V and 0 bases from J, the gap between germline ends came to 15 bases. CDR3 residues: CASSERGTETSTDTQYF. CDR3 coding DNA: TGTGCCAGCAGTGAAAGAGGGACGGAGACAAGCACAGATACGCAGTATTTT.

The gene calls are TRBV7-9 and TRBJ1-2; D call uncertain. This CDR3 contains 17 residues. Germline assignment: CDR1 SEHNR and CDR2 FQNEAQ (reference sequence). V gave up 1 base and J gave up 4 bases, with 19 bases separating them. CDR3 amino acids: CASSLESETVSPYGYTF. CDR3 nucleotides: TGTGCCAGCAGCTTAGAATCAGAAACAGTTTCACCCTATGGCTACACCTTC.

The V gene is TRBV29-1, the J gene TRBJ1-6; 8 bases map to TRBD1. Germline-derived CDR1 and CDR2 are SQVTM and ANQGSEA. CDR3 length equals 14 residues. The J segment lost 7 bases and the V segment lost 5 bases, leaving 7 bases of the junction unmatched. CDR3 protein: CSVSSGTGNSPLHF. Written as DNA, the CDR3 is TGCAGCGTTTCATCCGGGACAGGAAATTCACCCCTCCACTTT.

The CDR3 coding sequence is TGTGCCAGCAGTTACGGGGCCATCTCCTACAATGAGCAGTTCTTC. It encodes CASSYGAISYNEQFF. The gene calls are TRBV6-5 and TRBJ2-1; TRBD1 might be the D (5 bases). This CDR3 region has 15 residues. Germline loops: CDR1 MNHEY, CDR2 SVGAGI. Deletions cut 2 bases from V and 0 bases from J, with 8 bases between.

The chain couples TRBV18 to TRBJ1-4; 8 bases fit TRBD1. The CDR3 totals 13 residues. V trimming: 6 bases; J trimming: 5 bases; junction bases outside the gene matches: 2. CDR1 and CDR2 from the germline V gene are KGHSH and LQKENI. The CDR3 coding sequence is TGTGCCAGCTCTCGACAGGGGAATGAAAAACTGTTTTTT. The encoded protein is CASSRQGNEKLFF. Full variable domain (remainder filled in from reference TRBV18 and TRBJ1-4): NAGVMQNPRHLVRRRGQEARLRCSPMKGHSHVYWYRQLPEEGLKFMVYLQKENIIDESGMPKERFSAEFPKEGPSILRIQQVVRGDSAAYFCASSRQGNEKLFFGSGTQLSVL.

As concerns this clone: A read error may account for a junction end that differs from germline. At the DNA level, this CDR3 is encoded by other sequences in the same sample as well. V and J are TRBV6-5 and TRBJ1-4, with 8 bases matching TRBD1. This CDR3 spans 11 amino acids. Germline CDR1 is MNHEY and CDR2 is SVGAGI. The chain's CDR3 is CASQDSTGVFF. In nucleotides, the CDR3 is TGCGCCAGCCAGGACTCGACAGGGGTGTTTTTT.